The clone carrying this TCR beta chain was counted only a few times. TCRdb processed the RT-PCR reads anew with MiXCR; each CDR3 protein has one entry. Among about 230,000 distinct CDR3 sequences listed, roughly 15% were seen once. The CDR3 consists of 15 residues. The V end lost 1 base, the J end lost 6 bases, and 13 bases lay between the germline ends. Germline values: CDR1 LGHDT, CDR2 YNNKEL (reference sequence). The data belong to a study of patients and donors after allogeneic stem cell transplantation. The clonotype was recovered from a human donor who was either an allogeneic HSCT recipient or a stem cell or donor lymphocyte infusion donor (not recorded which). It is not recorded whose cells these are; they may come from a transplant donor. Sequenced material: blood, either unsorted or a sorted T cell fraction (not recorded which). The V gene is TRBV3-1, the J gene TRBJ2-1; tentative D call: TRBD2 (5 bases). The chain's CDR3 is CASSQGGITANEQFF. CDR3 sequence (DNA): TGTGCCAGCAGCCAAGGAGGGATTACGGCCAATGAGCAGTTCTTC.